Presented here are 18 T cell receptor beta chains from one specimen sequenced in a study of early T cells in non-severe SARS-CoV-2 infection. TCRdb passed the 5' RACE reads through MiXCR, listing each CDR3 protein once. The sample lists tens of thousands of distinct CDR3 sequences; 12% to 15% were seen once. Sequencing was carried out using whole blood. The source of these receptors is an adult who was a healthcare worker with PCR-confirmed SARS-CoV-2 infection or an uninfected control (not recorded which).

The rearrangement uses TRBV6-2 or TRBV6-3 and TRBJ2-6; TRBD1 might be the D (6 bases). V lost 5 bases and J 4 bases, leaving 9 bases between the germline ends. CDR3 length equals 14 residues. Germline CDR1 and CDR2: MNHEY and SVGEGT. The CDR3 is CASSGRGGANVLTF. For the CDR3, the DNA is TGTGCCAGCAGTGGCAGGGGAGGGGCCAACGTCCTGACTTTC.

The rearrangement links TRBV18 to TRBJ2-2; D assignment may be TRBD1 or TRBD2 (5 bases each). Germline CDR1 and CDR2: KGHSH and LQKENI. The CDR3 runs 15 residues. Trimming left V 3 bases short and J 3 bases short, with 11 bases between. The CDR3 loop is CASSPRGVDTGELFF. For the CDR3, the DNA is TGTGCCAGCTCACCTAGGGGAGTGGACACCGGGGAGCTGTTTTTT.

This clonotype appeared a few times. The genes are TRBV6-5 and TRBJ1-4; TRBD1 matches at 7 bases. CDR3 size: 13 residues. Trimming took 4 bases from V and 8 from J; bases not matched to a gene: 4. CDR1 MNHEY and CDR2 SVGAGI come from the germline V gene. DNA of the CDR3: TGTGCCAGCAGTTCGTTACAGGGGGAAAAACTGTTTTTT. Protein: CASSSLQGEKLFF.

This clonotype was found many times. CDR3 sequence reads: CASSQGGAGGMDEQYF. The CDR3, as DNA: TGCGCCAGCAGCCAAGGGGGGGCAGGGGGCATGGACGAGCAGTACTTC. The chain couples TRBV4-3 to TRBJ2-7; 8 bases fit TRBD1. The ends lost 1 base at V and 5 bases at J; junction bases unmatched: 10. Germline-derived CDR1 and CDR2 are LGHNA and YSLEER. The CDR3 covers 16 residues.

In its sample, this clonotype was seen many times. The chain is built from TRBV30 and TRBJ2-3; D call uncertain. Trimming pared 4 bases from V and 2 bases from J, leaving 13 bases between. CDR1 is GTSNPN, CDR2 SVGIG, per germline (reference sequence). This CDR3 spans 14 amino acids. CDR3 loop: CAWTGVAATDTQYF. As DNA, the CDR3 is TGTGCCTGGACGGGTGTGGCTGCCACAGATACGCAGTATTTT.

V is TRBV7-9 and J is TRBJ1-1; TRBD1 is a possible D gene (5 bases). The V end was cut by 10 bases, the J end by 0 bases, with 12 bases between. The CDR3 runs to 13 residues. Germline V gives CDR1 SEHNR, CDR2 FQNEAQ (reference sequence). The CDR3 reads CATTKGVNTEAFF. The CDR3 DNA reads TGTGCCACCACCAAAGGGGTGAACACTGAAGCTTTCTTT.

The table lists this clonotype with a few counts. This chain links TRBV20-1 with TRBJ1-1; D is possibly TRBD1 (5 bases). V shed 0 bases and J shed 2 bases, with 19 bases lying between them. The CDR3 contains 17 residues. Germline CDR1 and CDR2: DFQATT and SNEGSKA (reference sequence). CDR3 residues: CSARDGWAGQGNTEAFF. DNA of the CDR3: TGCAGTGCTAGAGATGGTTGGGCCGGCCAGGGTAACACTGAAGCTTTCTTT.

This clonotype was seen many times. One end of the junction varies from germline; a read error may be responsible. This chain connects TRBV14 to TRBJ2-2, with D perhaps matching TRBD1 or TRBD2 (5 bases each). In germline, CDR1 is SGHDN, CDR2 FVKESK. The CDR3 is 17 amino acids. CDR3 loop: CASSKESGTVAPGELFF. CDR3 sequence (DNA): TGTGCCAGCAGCAAAGAATCCGGGACGGTTGCTCCCGGGGAGCTGTTTTTT.

The rearrangement joins TRBV10-1 to TRBJ1-5; D might be TRBD1 (6 bases). V was shortened by 0 bases and J by 5 bases, with 11 bases between the two germline ends. Germline CDR1 WNHNN, CDR2 SYGVQD (reference sequence). The CDR3 runs 15 residues. The CDR3 DNA sequence: TGCGCCAGCAGTGAGTCAGGGGGAGACGATCAGCCCCAGCATTTT. Its translation is CASSESGGDDQPQHF.

The sample holds a few counts of this clonotype. In nucleotides, the CDR3 is TGTGCCAGCAGCCCGGGGCGCGGGGGGTTGGAGACCCAGTACTTC. It yields the protein CASSPGRGGLETQYF. The chain links TRBV12-3 or TRBV12-4 to TRBJ2-5, with TRBD2 matching 8 bases. The CDR3 runs to 15 residues. After removal of 6 bases from V and 5 bases from J, the junction contained 11 bases not matched to a gene.

This clonotype was recorded a few times. The gene calls are TRBV11-2 and TRBJ1-2; no firm D call. V gave up 5 bases and J gave up 4 bases, with 17 bases separating them. Germline V lookup: CDR1 SGHAT, CDR2 FQNNGV. The CDR3 runs to 15 residues. The chain's CDR3 is CASSTWTLAGYGYTF. CDR3 in DNA: TGTGCCAGCAGCACTTGGACCTTAGCGGGCTATGGCTACACCTTC.

This clonotype was detected a few times. The chain couples TRBV12-3 or TRBV12-4 to TRBJ2-5, with a possible D match to TRBD1 (6 bases). The ends were cut back, 5 bases at V and 7 bases at J, with 14 bases in the middle. The CDR3 runs 13 residues. CDR3: CASSPTGIGTQYF. For the CDR3, the DNA is TGTGCCAGCAGTCCTACAGGGATTGGGACCCAGTACTTC.

In its sample, this clonotype was seen a few times. The genes are TRBV18 and TRBJ2-3; either TRBD1 or TRBD2 may supply D (6 bases each). The CDR3 has 15 amino acids. Trimming stripped 6 bases from V and 0 bases from J, with 13 bases between. Germline V gene sequence: CDR1 KGHSH, CDR2 LQKENI. The DNA for the CDR3 is TGTGCCAGCTCGGCGAGGGGGGCGAGCACAGATACGCAGTATTTT. It specifies CASSARGASTDTQYF.

This clonotype was detected a few times. This chain connects TRBV5-1 to TRBJ2-4; D is tentatively TRBD1 or TRBD2 (5 bases each). Trimming cost V 7 bases and J 6 bases, with 11 bases left between them. Germline loops: CDR1 SGHRS, CDR2 YFSETQ. This CDR3 region has 12 residues. For the CDR3, the DNA is TGCGCCAGCCGGGACGGTAGAAACATTCAGTACTTC. Translation gives CASRDGRNIQYF.

This clonotype has at least ten counts. This sequence joins TRBV11-2 and TRBJ2-7; D is unresolved. The CDR3 covers 13 residues. Trimming took off 5 bases at V and 2 bases at J, with 10 bases between the two ends. Germline V lookup: CDR1 SGHAT, CDR2 FQNNGV. The CDR3 sequence: CASSDLRTYEQYF. The CDR3 region has the DNA TGTGCCAGCAGCGACCTGAGGACCTACGAGCAGTACTTC.

This clonotype was observed at least ten times. This chain links TRBV12-3 or TRBV12-4 with TRBJ2-3, with TRBD2 identical over 10 bases. V shed 3 bases, J shed 4 bases, and the junction held 4 bases outside the gene matches. The CDR3 is made up of 15 amino acids. CDR3 bases: TGTGCCAGCAGTTTGCTAGCGGGGGTAGCAGATACGCAGTATTTT. Amino acids: CASSLLAGVADTQYF.

The chain recombines TRBV6-4 with TRBJ2-5, with D possibly matching TRBD2 (6 bases). The CDR3 is made up of 14 amino acids. Germline V gives CDR1 MRHNA, CDR2 SNTAGT. The CDR3 here is CAGTQNGGKETQYF. The CDR3 DNA is TGTGCGGGGACTCAGAATGGGGGAAAAGAGACCCAGTACTTC.

In this sample, this clonotype turned up many times. The gene calls are TRBV4-3 and TRBJ2-3, with D unclear. The CDR3 totals 15 residues. CDR1 LGHNA and CDR2 YSLEER come from the germline V gene. Trimming shortened V by 0 bases and J by 6 bases, and 13 bases separated the two germline ends. This CDR3 reads CASSQDRLGTDTQYF. The CDR3 nucleotides read TGCGCCAGCAGCCAAGATCGGCTAGGTACGGATACGCAGTATTTT.